This TCR beta chain was identified during a study of CD8 T cells in Susac syndrome. The authors carried out high-throughput sequencing of TCR beta. They applied it to CD8+ and CD4+ T cells obtained from blood. Reverse transcription of about 0.5 to 1 ug RNA was carried out with random hexamers. A multiplex approach, immunoSEQ multiplex PCR, amplified TCR beta CDR3 across 54 Vbeta and 13 Jbeta. TCRdb itself ran the immunoSEQ multiplex PCR reads through MiXCR, one entry per CDR3 protein. The sample contains 180,000 or so distinct CDR3 sequences, about 95% of which appear only once. This CDR3 spans 16 amino acids. Germline CDR1 GTSNPN, CDR2 SVGIG (reference sequence). The ends were cut back, 3 bases at V and 9 bases at J, with 24 bases in the middle.

Sequencing input: CD4+ T cells from PBMCs. The chain employs TRBV30 and TRBJ2-1; D tentatively reads TRBD1 or TRBD2 (5 bases each). The TCR sequence derives from a human donor with multiple sclerosis. In nucleotides, the CDR3 is TGTGCCTGGAGCGCGCGGCGTCGGGGCTGGGTGGGTGAGCAGTTCTTC. It codes for CAWSARRRGWVGEQFF.